This TCR beta chain was documented in a study of CD8+ T cells in alopecia areata. Findings and caveats of the study: Tofacitinib delivered significant drops in scalp clonality and in expanded CD8+ clones among the top 100. Uncertainty remains about how baseline CD8+ expansion links to response, with one nonresponder.

The treatment was: oral pan-JAK inhibitor, 5-10 mg twice daily. Punch biopsies of lesional scalp, plus peripheral blood, were taken from alopecia areata patients. It was cDNA, reverse transcribed from extracted RNA, that served as the sequencing template. Method: immunoSEQ multiplex PCR; TCRdb's copy keeps in-frame clones and lacks some. The profile shows 3,900 or so clones, roughly 71% of them singletons. Of note for this clone: The antigen is not known.

With 9 bases removed from V and 7 bases from J, the gap between germline ends came to 18 bases. The CDR3 length is 14 residues. Per germline, CDR1 SNHLY and CDR2 FYNNEI. This chain joins TRBV2 and TRBJ2-2; tentative D call: TRBD1 (6 bases). Sequenced here: skin, sampled at week 24, from a patient treated with tofacitinib. The origin of this receptor is a human donor with alopecia areata. CDR3 DNA sequence: TGTGCCAGTAGGAGGACAGATACGGGCGGGGAGCTGTTTTTT. As protein: CASRRTDTGGELFF.